One and the same sample provided the 3 T cell receptor beta chains below, sequenced in a study of cytomegalovirus exposure and HLA in healthy donors. Vbeta (60) and Jbeta (13) primers were used in the PCR. Sequencing was performed with immunoSEQ multiplex PCR; in TCRdb, only in-frame clones are kept and a portion is missing. Seen here are 55,000 to 70,000 clones, roughly 77% observed once, and the top ten hold 5% to 7%. Sequences were obtained from PBMCs. All receptors come from a woman aged 30 to 39 in good health and CMV-seronegative.

There are a few counts of this clone. The chain links TRBV19 to TRBJ2-1; TRBD2 is a possible D gene (6 bases). The CDR3 sequence is 16 residues long. V was cut by 11 bases and J by 5 bases, with 25 bases left in between. Germline V gene data show CDR1 as LNHDA and CDR2 as SQIVND (reference sequence). CDR3 residues: CAAGASARGPDNEQFF. DNA of the CDR3: TGTGCCGCCGGGGCTAGCGCGCGGGGTCCGGACAATGAGCAGTTCTTC. The whole variable domain, remainder taken from reference TRBV19 and TRBJ2-1, is DGGITQSPKYLFRKEGQNVTLSCEQNLNHDAMYWYRQDPGQGLRLIYYSQIVNDFQKGDIAEGYSVSREKKESFPLTVTSAQKNPTAFYLCAAGASARGPDNEQFFGPGTRLTVL.

V usage is TRBV6-4 and J usage is TRBJ2-2; D remains ambiguous. This CDR3 contains 13 residues. Trimming left V 8 bases short and J 7 bases short, with 14 bases between. The germline V gene has CDR1 MRHNA and CDR2 SNTAGT. The CDR3 DNA sequence: TGTGCCAGCCGCCAAGGATGGAGCGGGGAGCTGTTTTTT. Translated, it gives CASRQGWSGELFF.

Only a few counts were recorded for this clone. The chain recombines TRBV7-4 with TRBJ2-5, with a possible D match to TRBD1 (7 bases). Between the trimmed V and J ends, which lost 2 bases and 6 bases, there was a span of 25 bases. The germline V gene encodes CDR1 SGHVT and CDR2 SQSDAQ. This CDR3 spans 18 amino acids. The CDR3 sequence: CASSLLGRGARLGKTQYF. As DNA, the CDR3 is TGTGCCAGCAGCTTACTGGGCAGGGGGGCGCGGTTGGGAAAGACCCAGTACTTC.